These 11 T cell receptor beta chains originate from one sample sequenced in a study of cytotoxic CD8 clonotypes in ibrutinib-treated CLL. Profiling relied on immunoSEQ multiplex PCR, and the TCRdb table lists in-frame clones only, not all of them. Among 300,000 to 400,000 clones, 67% were seen once, and the ten largest hold roughly 6%. The sequencing used PBMCs, collected after 36 months of ibrutinib treatment. These receptors were collected from a human donor with chronic lymphocytic leukemia.

The genes are TRBV2 and TRBJ2-3; D call uncertain. CDR3 length equals 13 residues. Germline V gene lookup returns CDR1 SNHLY and CDR2 FYNNEI. Trimming pared 8 bases from V and 0 bases from J, leaving 9 bases between. Here the CDR3 reads CASPRRSTDTQYF. The CDR3 DNA is TGTGCCAGCCCTCGGCGGAGCACAGATACGCAGTATTTT.

The chain uses TRBV27 and TRBJ2-1, with no clear D. CDR1 and CDR2 (germline): MNHEY, SMNVEV (reference sequence). The V and J ends lost 10 bases and 8 bases respectively, with 9 bases between them. The CDR3 runs 10 residues. CDR3 region: CATSYDEQFF. DNA for the CDR3: TGTGCCACCTCGTACGATGAGCAGTTCTTC.

The chain links TRBV6-5 to TRBJ1-2, with D possibly TRBD1 on 5 matching bases. Germline V gene sequence: CDR1 MNHEY, CDR2 SVGAGI. The CDR3 runs to 13 residues. The V gene lost 6 bases and the J gene lost 4 bases, with 12 bases spanning the gap. This CDR3 is CASRLTGSYGYTF. The CDR3 DNA follows: TGTGCCAGCAGGTTAACAGGTTCCTATGGCTACACCTTC.

This clone was counted between two and nine times. This rearrangement joins TRBV13 to TRBJ1-4; unclear D gene. This CDR3 has 13 residues. V lost 1 base, J lost 12 bases, and 12 bases lay in between. Germline values: CDR1 PRHDT, CDR2 FYEKMQ (reference sequence). The CDR3 DNA reads as TGTGCCAGCAGCTTAGTTCGAGCGTCGGAACTGTTTTTT. Residues: CASSLVRASELFF.

This clone was counted a few times. The chain carries TRBV4-2 and TRBJ1-3, with D unclear. Trimming removed 2 bases at V and 0 bases at J, with 5 bases between. Per germline, CDR1 LGHNA and CDR2 YNFKEQ. This CDR3 is built from 14 residues. The CDR3 DNA reads TGTGCCAGCAGCCAATTCAGCTCTGGAAACACCATATATTTT. It codes for CASSQFSSGNTIYF.

This clone has just a few counts. V gene TRBV27 combines with J gene TRBJ1-5, with a weak D call TRBD1 (6 bases). CDR3 length: 14 residues. V shed 3 bases and J shed 11 bases, with 17 bases lying between them. Germline CDR1 MNHEY, CDR2 SMNVEV (reference sequence). This chain's CDR3 is CASSFRGEKGAQHF. The CDR3 nucleotides are TGTGCCAGCAGTTTTAGGGGTGAGAAGGGGGCCCAGCATTTT.

The V gene is TRBV6-1, the J gene TRBJ2-5; TRBD2 might be the D (7 bases). V lost 2 bases and J lost 5, with 15 bases in between. The CDR3 is made up of 15 amino acids. Germline V CDR1 and CDR2: MNHNS, SASEGT. CDR3 loop: CASSEYRGGYETQYF. CDR3 DNA: TGTGCCAGCAGTGAATATAGGGGGGGGTACGAGACCCAGTACTTC.

This clone was seen only a few times. V gene TRBV28 combines with J gene TRBJ2-7, with D perhaps matching TRBD1 (6 bases). The CDR3 has 13 residues. Germline V gives CDR1 MDHEN, CDR2 SYDVKM. V was clipped by 3 bases and J by 4 bases, with 10 bases between them. The CDR3 DNA follows: TGTGCCAGCAGTTTTGGCAGGGGTTACGAGCAGTACTTC. Translating it yields CASSFGRGYEQYF. Full variable domain (outside the CDR3, taken from reference TRBV28 and TRBJ2-7): DVKVTQSSRYLVKRTGEKVFLECVQDMDHENMFWYRQDPGLGLRLIYFSYDVKMKEKGDIPEGYSVSREKKERFSLILESASTNQTSMYLCASSFGRGYEQYFGPGTRLTVT.

V and J are TRBV12-5 and TRBJ2-7; 9 bases are a match to TRBD1. After removal of 5 bases from V and 4 bases from J, the junction contained 15 bases not matched to a gene. Per germline, CDR1 LGHNT and CDR2 FRNRAP. CDR3 length: 17 amino acids. The CDR3 reads CASGHTKPGQGPYEQYF. In DNA, the CDR3 is TGTGCTAGTGGTCATACTAAACCGGGACAGGGCCCTTACGAGCAGTACTTC.

The genes are TRBV9 and TRBJ1-5; unclear D gene. CDR3 size: 16 residues. Trimming cost V 4 bases and J 1 base, with 15 bases left between them. Germline V gene data show CDR1 as SGDLS and CDR2 as YYNGEE. CDR3 DNA sequence: TGTGCCAGCAGCCTAATCCCAGGTTGGAGCAATCAGCCCCAGCATTTT. This gives the protein CASSLIPGWSNQPQHF.

The chain is built from TRBV11-3 and TRBJ2-7, with D perhaps TRBD2 (7 bases). The length of the CDR3 is 14 residues. Germline V gives CDR1 SGHNT, CDR2 YENEEA. Trimming took off 5 bases at V and 0 bases at J, with 11 bases between the two ends. The CDR3 is CASSRGAPSYEQYF. As DNA, the CDR3 is TGTGCCAGCAGCCGGGGGGCACCCTCCTACGAGCAGTACTTC. The variable domain in full, completed from reference TRBV11-3 and TRBJ2-7, reads EAGVVQSPRYKIIEKKQPVAFWCNPISGHNTLYWYLQNLGQGPELLIRYENEEAVDDSQLPKDRFSAERLKGVDSTLKIQPAELGDSAVYLCASSRGAPSYEQYFGPGTRLTVT.